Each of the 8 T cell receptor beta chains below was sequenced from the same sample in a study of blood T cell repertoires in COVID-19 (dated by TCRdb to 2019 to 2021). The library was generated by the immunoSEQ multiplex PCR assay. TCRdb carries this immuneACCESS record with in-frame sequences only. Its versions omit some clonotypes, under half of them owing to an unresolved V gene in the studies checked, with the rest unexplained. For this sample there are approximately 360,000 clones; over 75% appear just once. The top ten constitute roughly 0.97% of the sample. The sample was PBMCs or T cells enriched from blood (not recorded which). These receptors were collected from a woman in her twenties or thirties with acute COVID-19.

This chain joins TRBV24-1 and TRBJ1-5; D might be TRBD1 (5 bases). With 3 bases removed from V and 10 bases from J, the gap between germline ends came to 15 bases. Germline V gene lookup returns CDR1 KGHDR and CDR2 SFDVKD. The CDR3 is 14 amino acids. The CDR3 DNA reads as TGTGCCACCAGTGATATGGACACACTGATACCCCAGCATTTT. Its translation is CATSDMDTLIPQHF.

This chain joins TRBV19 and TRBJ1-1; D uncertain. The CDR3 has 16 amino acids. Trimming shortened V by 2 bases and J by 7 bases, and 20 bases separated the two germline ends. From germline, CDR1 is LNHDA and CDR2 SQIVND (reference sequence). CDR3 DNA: TGTGCCAGTAGTATACCTGCTAAAGGGAGAAAAGGTGAAGCTTTCTTT. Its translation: CASSIPAKGRKGEAFF.

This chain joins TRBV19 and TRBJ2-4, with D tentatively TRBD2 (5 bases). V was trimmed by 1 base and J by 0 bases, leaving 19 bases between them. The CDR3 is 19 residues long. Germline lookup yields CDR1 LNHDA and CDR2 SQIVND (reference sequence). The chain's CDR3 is CASSIGRRSAALAKNIQYF. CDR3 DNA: TGTGCCAGTAGTATAGGTAGGAGGTCGGCAGCTTTAGCCAAAAACATTCAGTACTTC.

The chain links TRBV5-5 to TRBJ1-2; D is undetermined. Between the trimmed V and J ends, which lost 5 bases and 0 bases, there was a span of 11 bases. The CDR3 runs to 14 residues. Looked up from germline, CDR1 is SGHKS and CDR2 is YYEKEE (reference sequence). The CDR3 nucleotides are TGTGCCAGCAGTTCCCACAGAGCTAACTATGGCTACACCTTC. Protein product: CASSSHRANYGYTF. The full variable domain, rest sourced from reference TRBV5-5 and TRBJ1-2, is DAGVTQSPTHLIKTRGQQVTLRCSPISGHKSVSWYQQVLGQGPQFIFQYYEKEERGRGNFPDRFSARQFPNYSSELNVNALLLGDSALYLCASSSHRANYGYTFGSGTRLTVV.

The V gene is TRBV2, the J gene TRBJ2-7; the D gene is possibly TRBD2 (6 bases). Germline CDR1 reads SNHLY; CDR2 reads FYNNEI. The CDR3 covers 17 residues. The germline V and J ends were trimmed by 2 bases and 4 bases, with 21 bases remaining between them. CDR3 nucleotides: TGTGCCAGCAGTGAATTCGGGTCCCCTGGGACTTTTTACGAGCAGTACTTC. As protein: CASSEFGSPGTFYEQYF.

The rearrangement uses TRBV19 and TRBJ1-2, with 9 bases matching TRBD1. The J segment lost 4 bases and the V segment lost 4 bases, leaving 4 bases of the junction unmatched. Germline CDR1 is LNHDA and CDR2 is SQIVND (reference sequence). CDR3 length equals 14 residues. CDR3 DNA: TGTGCCAGTAGTAGGACAGGGGTGACCTATGGCTACACCTTC. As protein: CASSRTGVTYGYTF. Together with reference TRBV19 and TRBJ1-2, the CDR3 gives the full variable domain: DGGITQSPKYLFRKEGQNVTLSCEQNLNHDAMYWYRQDPGQGLRLIYYSQIVNDFQKGDIAEGYSVSREKKESFPLTVTSAQKNPTAFYLCASSRTGVTYGYTFGSGTRLTVV.

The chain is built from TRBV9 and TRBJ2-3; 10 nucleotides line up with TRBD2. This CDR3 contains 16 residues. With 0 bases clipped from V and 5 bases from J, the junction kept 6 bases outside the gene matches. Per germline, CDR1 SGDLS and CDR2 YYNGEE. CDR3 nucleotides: TGTGCCAGCAGCGTAGGAGCTAGCGGGGGCTTAGATACGCAGTATTTT. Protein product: CASSVGASGGLDTQYF. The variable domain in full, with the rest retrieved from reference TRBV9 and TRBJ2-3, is DSGVTQTPKHLITATGQRVTLRCSPRSGDLSVYWYQQSLDQGLQFLIQYYNGEERAKGNILERFSAQQFPDLHSELNLSSLELGDSALYFCASSVGASGGLDTQYFGPGTRLTVL.

As DNA, the CDR3 is TGTGCCAGTAGTACCCGGTGGGGGGGCTACGAGCAGTACTTC. Protein sequence: CASSTRWGGYEQYF. The chain joins TRBV19 to TRBJ2-7; 7 bases fit TRBD2. CDR1 is LNHDA and CDR2 is SQIVND in the germline V gene (reference sequence). This CDR3 contains 14 residues. V was pared by 4 bases and J by 3 bases, with 6 bases of the junction left unmatched.